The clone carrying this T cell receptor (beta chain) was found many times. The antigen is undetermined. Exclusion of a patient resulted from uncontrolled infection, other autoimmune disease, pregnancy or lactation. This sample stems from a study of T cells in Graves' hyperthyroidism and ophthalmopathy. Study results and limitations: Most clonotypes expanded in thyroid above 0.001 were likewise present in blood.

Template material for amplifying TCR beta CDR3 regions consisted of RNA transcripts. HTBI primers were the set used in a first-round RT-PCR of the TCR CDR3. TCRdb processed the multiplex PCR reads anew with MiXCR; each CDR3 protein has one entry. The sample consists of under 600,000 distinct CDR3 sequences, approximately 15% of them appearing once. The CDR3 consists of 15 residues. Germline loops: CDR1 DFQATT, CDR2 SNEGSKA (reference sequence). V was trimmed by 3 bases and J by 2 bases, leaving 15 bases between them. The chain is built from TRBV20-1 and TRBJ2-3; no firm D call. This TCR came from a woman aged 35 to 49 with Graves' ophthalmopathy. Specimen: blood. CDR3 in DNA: TGCAGTGCTAGTGCGACTTCAGAACCCACAGATACGCAGTATTTT. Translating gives CSASATSEPTDTQYF.